The 3 T cell receptor beta chains given below trace back to one sample, sequenced in a study of CD8+CD57+ T cells in acquired aplastic anemia. Previously, flow cytometry had revealed CD8+CD57+ cell expansion in the patients chosen for sequencing. Genomic DNA, serving as template, underwent TCR beta VDJ and CDR3 profiling. TCRdb redid the calling of the reads with MiXCR, one entry per CDR3 protein. The profile shows 250,000 to 350,000 distinct CDR3 sequences, under 65% of them singletons. Sequences were obtained from sorted CD4+, CD8+, or CD8+CD57+ T cells (not recorded which) from PBMCs. The receptors stem from a human donor with aplastic anemia.

The V gene is TRBV6-6, the J gene TRBJ2-7, with 10 bases lining up with TRBD1. Trimming removed 2 bases from V and 2 bases from J; junction bases left unmatched: 3. CDR3 length equals 15 residues. Germline V gives CDR1 MNHNY, CDR2 SVGAGI (reference sequence). The DNA of the CDR3 is TGTGCCAGCAGTTACCTTGACAGGGGGCCCTACGAGCAGTACTTC. Protein product: CASSYLDRGPYEQYF.

The CDR3, as DNA: TGTGCCAGCAGCTTCGATACCCTAGGACCCTACTCCCAAGAGACCCAGTACTTC. Its translation: CASSFDTLGPYSQETQYF. The chain uses TRBV7-9 and TRBJ2-5; unclear D gene. This CDR3 spans 18 amino acids. Looked up from germline, CDR1 is SEHNR and CDR2 is FQNEAQ (reference sequence). V gave up 3 bases and J gave up 1 base, with 21 bases separating them.

This sequence joins TRBV12-3 or TRBV12-4 and TRBJ2-2; D is ambiguous. Trimming left V 3 bases short and J 4 bases short, with 6 bases between. The CDR3 contains 13 residues. The DNA for the CDR3 is TGTGCCAGCAGTTTTAATCCCACCGGGGAGCTGTTTTTT. Its translation is CASSFNPTGELFF.